This passage covers 4 T cell receptor beta chains from one sample sequenced in a study of chemoradiotherapy in HPV16-positive cancers. Data came from immunoSEQ multiplex PCR; TCRdb stores just in-frame clones and leaves some out. The sample lists about 32,000 clones, about 87% seen once, with approximately 5% in the top ten. The sample was blood, taken from a patient who underwent chemoradiotherapy. The receptors shown here come from a human donor with HPV-associated anogenital cancer.

This sequence joins TRBV19 and TRBJ1-1; D possibly corresponds to TRBD1 (6 bases). Trimming took 5 bases from V and 0 from J, leaving 19 bases between them. The CDR3 runs 17 residues. Germline CDR1 reads LNHDA; CDR2 reads SQIVND (reference sequence). The CDR3 DNA sequence: TGTGCCAGTAGTTCCCGAACGGGGGGCAGAATGAACACTGAAGCTTTCTTT. Translated, it gives CASSSRTGGRMNTEAFF.

This chain uses TRBV28 with TRBJ2-1, with 7 bases that match TRBD2. The CDR3 extends over 14 amino acids. CDR1 MDHEN and CDR2 SYDVKM come from the germline V gene. The V segment lost 4 bases and the J segment 3 bases; nucleotides outside the gene matches: 3. CDR3 coding DNA: TGTGCCAGCAGTTCCCTAGCGGTCTACAATGAGCAGTTCTTC. Translating it yields CASSSLAVYNEQFF.

The chain joins TRBV11-2 to TRBJ2-3; D call uncertain. The germline V gene has CDR1 SGHAT and CDR2 FQNNGV. CDR3 length equals 14 residues. Between the trimmed V and J ends, which lost 2 bases and 4 bases, there was a span of 10 bases. The CDR3: CASSLQIQSDTQYF. In DNA form, the CDR3 reads TGTGCCAGCAGCTTACAGATCCAATCAGATACGCAGTATTTT.

The CDR3 nucleotides read TGTGCCAGCTCACCCTCGCGGAATTCCTACAATGAGCAGTTCTTC. Residues: CASSPSRNSYNEQFF. The V and J genes are TRBV18 and TRBJ2-1; D is ambiguous. CDR1 is KGHSH, CDR2 LQKENI, per germline. The CDR3 sequence is 15 residues long. The V end lost 3 bases, the J end lost 1 base, and 10 bases lay between the germline ends.